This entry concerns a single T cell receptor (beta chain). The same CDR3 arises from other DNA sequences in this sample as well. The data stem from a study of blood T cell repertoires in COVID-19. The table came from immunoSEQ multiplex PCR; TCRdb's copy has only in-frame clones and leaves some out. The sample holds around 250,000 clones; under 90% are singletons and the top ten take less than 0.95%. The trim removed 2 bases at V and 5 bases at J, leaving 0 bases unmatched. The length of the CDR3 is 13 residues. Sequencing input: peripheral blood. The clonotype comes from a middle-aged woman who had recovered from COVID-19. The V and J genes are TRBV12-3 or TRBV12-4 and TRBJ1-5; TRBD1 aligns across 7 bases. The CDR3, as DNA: TGTGCCAGCAGTTTACAGGGGGATCAGCCCCAGCATTTT. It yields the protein CASSLQGDQPQHF.